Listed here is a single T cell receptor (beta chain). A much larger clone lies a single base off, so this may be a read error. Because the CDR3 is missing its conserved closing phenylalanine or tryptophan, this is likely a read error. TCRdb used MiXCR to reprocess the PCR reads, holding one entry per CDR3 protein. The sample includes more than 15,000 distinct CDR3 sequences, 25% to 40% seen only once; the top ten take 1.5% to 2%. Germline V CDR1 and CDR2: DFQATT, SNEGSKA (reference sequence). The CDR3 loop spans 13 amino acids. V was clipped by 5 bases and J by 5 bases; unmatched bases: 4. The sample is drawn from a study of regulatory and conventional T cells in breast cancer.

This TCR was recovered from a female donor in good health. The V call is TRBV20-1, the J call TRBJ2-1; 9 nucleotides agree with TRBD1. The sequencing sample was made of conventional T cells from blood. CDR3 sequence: CSAPGTGNNEQFS. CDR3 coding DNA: TGCAGTGCTCCCGGGACAGGGAACAATGAGCAGTTCTCC.